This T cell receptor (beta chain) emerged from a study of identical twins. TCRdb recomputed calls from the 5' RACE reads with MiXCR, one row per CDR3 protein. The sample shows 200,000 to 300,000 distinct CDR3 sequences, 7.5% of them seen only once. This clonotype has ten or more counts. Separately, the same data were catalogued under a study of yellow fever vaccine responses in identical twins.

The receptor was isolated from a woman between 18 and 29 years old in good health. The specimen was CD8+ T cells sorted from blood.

The CDR3 DNA reads as TGCGCCAGCAGCCAAGCCCTGGCGGGGGGGGCCCTGGAGACCCAGTACTTC. Translated: CASSQALAGGALETQYF. The V gene is TRBV4-1, the J gene TRBJ2-5; 9 positions agree with TRBD2. The ends lost 1 base at V and 5 bases at J; junction bases unmatched: 11. The CDR3 totals 17 residues. Germline assignment: CDR1 MGHRA and CDR2 YSYEKL.